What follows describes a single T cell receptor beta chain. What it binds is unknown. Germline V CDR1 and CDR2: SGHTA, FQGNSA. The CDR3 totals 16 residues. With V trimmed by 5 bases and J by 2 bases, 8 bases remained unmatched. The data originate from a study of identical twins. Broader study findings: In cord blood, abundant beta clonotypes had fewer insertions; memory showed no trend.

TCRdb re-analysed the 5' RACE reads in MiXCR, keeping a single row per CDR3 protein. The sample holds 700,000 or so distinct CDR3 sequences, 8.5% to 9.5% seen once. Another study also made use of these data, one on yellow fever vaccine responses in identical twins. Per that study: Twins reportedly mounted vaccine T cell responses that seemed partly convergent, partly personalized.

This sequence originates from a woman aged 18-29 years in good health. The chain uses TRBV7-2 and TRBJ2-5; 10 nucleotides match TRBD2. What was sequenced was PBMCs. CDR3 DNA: TGTGCCAGCAGCCCCCGAGGAGCGGGGGGGCAAGAGACCCAGTACTTC. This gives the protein CASSPRGAGGQETQYF.